This is a list of T cell receptor beta chains from one sample in a study of T cells in localized non-small cell lung cancer. Assay: immunoSEQ multiplex PCR; the TCRdb copy retains only in-frame clones and omits some. The sample consists of about 15,000 clones, over 75% of them appearing once. Here the sequenced sample was peripheral blood mononuclear cells, taken before any cancer treatment. The receptors were sampled from a male donor at least 60 years old with stage II lung adenocarcinoma. The CDR3 runs from the conserved cysteine through the conserved F or W. Fields, in order: V gene, CDR3 length, CDR3 protein.

v_call: TRBV7-9
cdr3_length: 13
cdr3_aa: CASSLGTAGELFF

v_call: TRBV29-1
cdr3_length: 13
cdr3_aa: CSVDYGFGDTQYF

v_call: TRBV5-6
cdr3_length: 15
cdr3_aa: CASSLARQGKEKLFF

v_call: TRBV6-6
cdr3_length: 15
cdr3_aa: CASTAPGGHDYGYTF

v_call: TRBV14
cdr3_length: 20
cdr3_aa: CASSHLAGTSGVPAYNEQFF

v_call: TRBV28
cdr3_length: 14
cdr3_aa: CASTERDSSYEQYF

v_call: TRBV30
cdr3_length: 15
cdr3_aa: CAWSVIPGAVETQYF

v_call: TRBV5-4
cdr3_length: 14
cdr3_aa: CASSLTGSYNEQFF

v_call: TRBV7-9
cdr3_length: 17
cdr3_aa: CASSLGAGAEAKNIQYF

v_call: TRBV5-1
cdr3_length: 16
cdr3_aa: CASSLAGGRVRNIQYF

v_call: TRBV2
cdr3_length: 14
cdr3_aa: CASTPDRSGNTIYF

v_call: TRBV6-4
cdr3_length: 13
cdr3_aa: CASSDSAGYGYTF

v_call: TRBV29-1
cdr3_length: 12
cdr3_aa: CSASWGSNEQFF

v_call: TRBV5-1
cdr3_length: 13
cdr3_aa: CASSPDGDYGYTF

v_call: TRBV2
cdr3_length: 18
cdr3_aa: CASTAVNKEREGRYEQYF

v_call: TRBV6-1
cdr3_length: 15
cdr3_aa: CASSEARGLVNEQFF

v_call: TRBV5-6
cdr3_length: 14
cdr3_aa: CASSFQPAVEGYTF

v_call: TRBV7-6
cdr3_length: 16
cdr3_aa: CASSLPDRVGGETQYF

v_call: TRBV29-1
cdr3_length: 11
cdr3_aa: CSVEENETQYF

v_call: TRBV18
cdr3_length: 15
cdr3_aa: CASSPPGSGSYEQYF

v_call: TRBV29-1
cdr3_length: 15
cdr3_aa: CSVSGTGAGGNTIYF

v_call: TRBV18
cdr3_length: 16
cdr3_aa: CASSPSLAGRTYEQYF

v_call: TRBV6-4
cdr3_length: 13
cdr3_aa: CASSERVTGELFF

v_call: TRBV5-5
cdr3_length: 13
cdr3_aa: CASSGSSYNEQFF

v_call: TRBV11-3
cdr3_length: 13
cdr3_aa: CASTLKRGGEQFF

v_call: TRBV10-2
cdr3_length: 16
cdr3_aa: CASSELASEVTDTQYF

v_call: TRBV10-3
cdr3_length: 13
cdr3_aa: CAISPDSSYEQYF

v_call: TRBV4-1
cdr3_length: 13
cdr3_aa: CASSLQGKYGYTF